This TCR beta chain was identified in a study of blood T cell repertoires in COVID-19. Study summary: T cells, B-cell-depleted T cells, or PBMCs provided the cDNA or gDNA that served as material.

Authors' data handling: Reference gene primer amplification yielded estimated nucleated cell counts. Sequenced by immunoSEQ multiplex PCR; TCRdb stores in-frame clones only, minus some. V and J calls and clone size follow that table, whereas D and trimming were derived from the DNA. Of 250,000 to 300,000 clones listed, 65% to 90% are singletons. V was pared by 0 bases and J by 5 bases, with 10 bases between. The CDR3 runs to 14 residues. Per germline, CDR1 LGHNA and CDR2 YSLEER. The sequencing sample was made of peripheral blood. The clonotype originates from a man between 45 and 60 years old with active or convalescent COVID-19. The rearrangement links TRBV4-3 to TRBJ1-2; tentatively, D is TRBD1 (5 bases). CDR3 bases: TGCGCCAGCAGCCAAGATAGACAGTTTTATGGCTACACCTTC. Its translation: CASSQDRQFYGYTF.